This T cell receptor (beta chain) was observed in a study of OX40 agonist ivuxolimab in advanced cancers. If patients had autoimmune disease history or systemic immunosuppression, they were excluded. Data came from immunoSEQ multiplex PCR; TCRdb stores just in-frame clones and leaves some out. The sample includes 75,000 to 95,000 clones, over 75% of them seen just once. The sample was CD4+ or CD8+ T cells sorted from blood, taken in a trial of the OX40 agonist ivuxolimab. The clonotype originates from an adult with an advanced solid tumor such as melanoma, head and neck, liver or kidney cancer.

Written as DNA, the CDR3 is TGTGCCAGCACTTCAAGGCGTGCGGCCTACAATGAGCAGTTCTTC. Amino acid sequence: CASTSRRAAYNEQFF. The V gene is TRBV11-3, the J gene TRBJ2-1; D gene ambiguous. V lost 7 bases to trimming and J lost 2 bases, with 15 bases between them. Looked up from germline, CDR1 is SGHNT and CDR2 is YENEEA. CDR3 length: 15 residues. Filled out from reference TRBV11-3 and TRBJ2-1, the complete variable domain reads EAGVVQSPRYKIIEKKQPVAFWCNPISGHNTLYWYLQNLGQGPELLIRYENEEAVDDSQLPKDRFSAERLKGVDSTLKIQPAELGDSAVYLCASTSRRAAYNEQFFGPGTRLTVL.